The present TCR beta chain was sequenced within a study of T-cell memory formation after mild COVID-19. General study points: Pre-infection memory contained some responding clones, which suggested that cross-reactive memory had joined.

About this clonotype itself: Its antigen remains unidentified.

TCRdb fed the 5' RACE reads into MiXCR, producing one record per CDR3 protein. Found here are some 310,000 distinct CDR3 sequences, less than 25% of them singletons; the top ten hold around 20%. The V segment lost 5 bases and the J segment 6 bases; nucleotides outside the gene matches: 14. This CDR3 has 16 amino acids. Germline V gene lookup returns CDR1 SGHVS and CDR2 FNYEAQ. Specimen: PBMCs or a T cell subset sorted from them (not recorded which). This clonotype originated in a man in his late teens or twenties who had mild COVID-19 (a few samples of this study predate the infection). Cell type and time point are not known. J is TRBJ2-3 and V is TRBV7-6; 7 bases are shared with TRBD2. CDR3 sequence reads: CASSEDARLGGDTQYF. The CDR3 DNA is TGTGCCAGCAGCGAAGACGCCAGGCTGGGGGGGGATACGCAGTATTTT.